The 24 T cell receptor beta chains listed next were all sequenced from one sample in a study of OX40 agonist ivuxolimab in advanced cancers. Data came from immunoSEQ multiplex PCR; TCRdb stores just in-frame clones and leaves some out. The data show about 79,000 clones, 70% to 90% seen once. This specimen was CD4+ or CD8+ T cells sorted from blood, taken in a trial of the OX40 agonist ivuxolimab. These receptors were taken from an adult with an advanced solid tumor such as melanoma, head and neck, liver or kidney cancer.

For the CDR3, the DNA is TGTGCCTGGAGTGTACCCGGGGTCGAGCAGTACTTC. Translation gives CAWSVPGVEQYF. The chain recombines TRBV30 with TRBJ2-7; TRBD2 is a possible D gene (5 bases). The V gene lost 0 bases and the J gene lost 6 bases, with 9 bases spanning the gap. CDR1 GTSNPN and CDR2 SVGIG come from the germline V gene (reference sequence). The CDR3 runs 12 residues.

The V gene is TRBV28, the J gene TRBJ2-1; 13 bases agree with TRBD2. The ends lost 7 bases at V and 9 bases at J; junction bases unmatched: 9. Germline assignment: CDR1 MDHEN and CDR2 SYDVKM. The CDR3 spans 15 residues. The CDR3 here is CASKKLAGGFIEQFF. Written as DNA, the CDR3 is TGTGCCAGCAAAAAACTAGCGGGAGGGTTTATTGAGCAGTTCTTC.

This chain joins TRBV5-1 and TRBJ1-1; D ambiguous. Germline lookup yields CDR1 SGHRS and CDR2 YFSETQ. V lost 0 bases and J lost 5, with 11 bases in between. The CDR3 covers 14 residues. CDR3 sequence reads: CASSLGLGETEAFF. The CDR3 nucleotides are TGCGCCAGCAGCTTGGGGTTAGGAGAAACTGAAGCTTTCTTT.

The chain joins TRBV7-9 to TRBJ2-3; 10 bases align to TRBD1. After removal of 8 bases from V and 4 bases from J, the junction contained 9 bases not matched to a gene. The CDR3 contains 15 residues. The germline V gene has CDR1 SEHNR and CDR2 FQNEAQ (reference sequence). CDR3 amino acids: CASGTRDRGSDTQYF. In nucleotides, the CDR3 is TGTGCCAGCGGCACTAGGGACAGGGGATCAGATACGCAGTATTTT.

V is TRBV7-9 and J is TRBJ2-7; D call uncertain. Deletions cut 1 base from V and 4 bases from J, with 5 bases between. The CDR3 consists of 12 residues. The germline V gene has CDR1 SEHNR and CDR2 FQNEAQ (reference sequence). Here the CDR3 DNA reads TGTGCCAGCAGCTTAGGAGTTTACGAGCAGTACTTC. This encodes CASSLGVYEQYF.

The chain combines TRBV19 with TRBJ2-7; D ambiguous. CDR3 length: 13 residues. The germline V gene encodes CDR1 LNHDA and CDR2 SQIVND (reference sequence). Trimming stripped 2 bases from V and 0 bases from J, with 5 bases between. The chain's CDR3 is CASSISTSYEQYF. The CDR3 DNA reads as TGTGCCAGTAGTATATCTACCTCCTACGAGCAGTACTTC. The entire variable domain, with the rest obtained from reference TRBV19 and TRBJ2-7, is as follows: DGGITQSPKYLFRKEGQNVTLSCEQNLNHDAMYWYRQDPGQGLRLIYYSQIVNDFQKGDIAEGYSVSREKKESFPLTVTSAQKNPTAFYLCASSISTSYEQYFGPGTRLTVT.

The chain carries TRBV6-6 and TRBJ2-2, with unresolved D. The CDR3 has 13 residues. Germline V gene lookup returns CDR1 MNHNY and CDR2 SVGAGI (reference sequence). V gave up 7 bases and J gave up 5 bases, with 11 bases separating them. CDR3 amino acids: CASTETGTGELFF. DNA for the CDR3: TGTGCCAGCACTGAAACTGGAACCGGGGAGCTGTTTTTT.

V usage is TRBV19 and J usage is TRBJ2-7; no firm D call. Germline V gene sequence: CDR1 LNHDA, CDR2 SQIVND (reference sequence). The length of the CDR3 is 14 residues. V gave up 1 base and J gave up 0 bases, with 7 bases separating them. CDR3 amino acids: CASSIAESSYEQYF. The DNA of the CDR3 is TGTGCCAGTAGTATAGCGGAGAGCTCCTACGAGCAGTACTTC. Based on the CDR3 plus reference TRBV19 and TRBJ2-7, the full variable domain is DGGITQSPKYLFRKEGQNVTLSCEQNLNHDAMYWYRQDPGQGLRLIYYSQIVNDFQKGDIAEGYSVSREKKESFPLTVTSAQKNPTAFYLCASSIAESSYEQYFGPGTRLTVT.

This chain uses TRBV18 with TRBJ1-4; D is perhaps TRBD1 (5 bases). V was shortened by 6 bases and J by 8 bases, with 13 bases between the two germline ends. This CDR3 contains 13 residues. Germline V CDR1 and CDR2: KGHSH, LQKENI. The CDR3 bases are TGTGCCAGCTCTATGGGACCCCGCGAAAAACTGTTTTTT. This sequence encodes CASSMGPREKLFF.

In its sample, this clone was seen a few times. The J gene is TRBJ1-2, the V gene TRBV6-5; D is uncertain. The ends were cut back, 2 bases at V and 7 bases at J, with 14 bases in the middle. This CDR3 contains 14 residues. The germline V gene has CDR1 MNHEY and CDR2 SVGAGI. The CDR3 spells CASSYGQNYGGYTF. The CDR3, as DNA: TGTGCCAGCAGTTACGGTCAGAACTATGGTGGCTACACCTTC.

The rearrangement joins TRBV9 to TRBJ2-7, with 7 bases matching TRBD2. The germline V gene encodes CDR1 SGDLS and CDR2 YYNGEE. The CDR3 length is 14 residues. Trimming cost V 0 bases and J 3 bases; bases outside gene matches: 3. CDR3 sequence: CASSVAASGYEQYF. CDR3 nucleotide sequence: TGTGCCAGCAGCGTAGCAGCTAGCGGCTACGAGCAGTACTTC. The whole variable domain, remainder taken from reference TRBV9 and TRBJ2-7, is DSGVTQTPKHLITATGQRVTLRCSPRSGDLSVYWYQQSLDQGLQFLIQYYNGEERAKGNILERFSAQQFPDLHSELNLSSLELGDSALYFCASSVAASGYEQYFGPGTRLTVT.

The V call is TRBV9, the J call TRBJ2-1; 8 nucleotides agree with TRBD1. The germline V gene encodes CDR1 SGDLS and CDR2 YYNGEE. V shed 4 bases and J 6 bases; nucleotides not matched to a gene: 3. CDR3 length: 13 amino acids. The CDR3 DNA reads TGTGCCAGCAGCCACACAGGGGGCAATGAGCAGTTCTTC. It specifies CASSHTGGNEQFF.

The CDR3 region is CASSAPPRGPQETQYF. The CDR3 nucleotides are TGTGCCAGCAGCGCCCCTCCCAGGGGGCCCCAAGAGACCCAGTACTTC. The chain combines TRBV7-9 with TRBJ2-5; the match to TRBD1 covers 8 bases. Germline-derived CDR1 and CDR2 are SEHNR and FQNEAQ (reference sequence). Trimming removed 5 bases from V and 1 base from J; junction bases left unmatched: 9. CDR3 length: 16 amino acids. Using reference TRBV7-9 and TRBJ2-5 for the parts outside the CDR3, the full variable domain is DTGVSQNPRHKITKRGQNVTFRCDPISEHNRLYWYRQTLGQGPEFLTYFQNEAQLEKSRLLSDRFSAERPKGSFSTLEIQRTEQGDSAMYLCASSAPPRGPQETQYFGPGTRLLVL.

The rearrangement links TRBV6-5 to TRBJ2-7; 7 positions agree with TRBD1. V dropped 5 bases and J dropped 1; count of bases not matched to a gene: 2. The germline gives CDR1 MNHEY, CDR2 SVGAGI. The CDR3 extends over 13 amino acids. The CDR3 region is CASSDRASYEQYF. CDR3 nucleotide sequence: TGTGCCAGCAGTGACAGGGCGTCCTACGAGCAGTACTTC.

This clone turned up a few times. The V and J genes are TRBV18 and TRBJ2-3, with 8 bases lining up with TRBD1. The CDR3 is 17 amino acids. V shed 3 bases, J shed 2 bases, and the junction held 10 bases outside the gene matches. The germline gives CDR1 KGHSH, CDR2 LQKENI. Here the CDR3 DNA reads TGTGCCAGCTCACCCCGCGGGGCGACAGGGGACACAGATACGCAGTATTTT. Protein product: CASSPRGATGDTDTQYF. Together with reference TRBV18 and TRBJ2-3, the CDR3 gives the full variable domain: NAGVMQNPRHLVRRRGQEARLRCSPMKGHSHVYWYRQLPEEGLKFMVYLQKENIIDESGMPKERFSAEFPKEGPSILRIQQVVRGDSAAYFCASSPRGATGDTDTQYFGPGTRLTVL.

This clone was observed a single time. This chain uses TRBV7-9 with TRBJ2-5; D is unclear. Between the trimmed V and J ends, which lost 1 base and 5 bases, there was a span of 8 bases. In germline, CDR1 is SEHNR, CDR2 FQNEAQ (reference sequence). This CDR3 is built from 13 residues. For the CDR3, the DNA is TGTGCCAGCAGCTTAGTCAGTATCGAGACCCAGTACTTC. Translated, it gives CASSLVSIETQYF.

This chain connects TRBV19 to TRBJ2-1, with D hard to call. This CDR3 contains 13 residues. Trimming removed 8 bases from V and 3 bases from J, with 11 bases in between. In germline, CDR1 is LNHDA, CDR2 SQIVND (reference sequence). The CDR3 loop reads CASASTSYNEQFF. The CDR3 DNA sequence: TGTGCCAGTGCATCCACCAGCTACAATGAGCAGTTCTTC.

This clone was seen just once. This sample also contains other DNA sequences that code for the same CDR3. The rearrangement joins TRBV28 to TRBJ1-2; D unresolved. CDR3 length equals 13 residues. The V gene's germline CDR1 is MDHEN and CDR2 SYDVKM. Trimming stripped 8 bases from V and 0 bases from J, with 10 bases between. In DNA form, the CDR3 reads TGTGCCAGCGGAGGTGCTGCTAACTATGGCTACACCTTC. Translating gives CASGGAANYGYTF.

V usage is TRBV9 and J usage is TRBJ2-2, with 8 bases that match TRBD2. J was trimmed by 4 bases and V by 5 bases; bases with no gene match: 7. CDR3 length equals 15 residues. The germline V gene encodes CDR1 SGDLS and CDR2 YYNGEE. The CDR3 DNA sequence: TGTGCCAGCAGTGGGCTAGCGGGTTCCACCGGGGAGCTGTTTTTT. This translates into CASSGLAGSTGELFF. Supplemented by reference TRBV9 and TRBJ2-2, the full variable domain reads DSGVTQTPKHLITATGQRVTLRCSPRSGDLSVYWYQQSLDQGLQFLIQYYNGEERAKGNILERFSAQQFPDLHSELNLSSLELGDSALYFCASSGLAGSTGELFFGEGSRLTVL.

This chain uses TRBV7-9 with TRBJ1-3; D remains ambiguous. Germline V CDR1 and CDR2: SEHNR, FQNEAQ (reference sequence). Trimming left V 1 base short and J 4 bases short, with 11 bases between. The CDR3 runs to 15 residues. The CDR3 region has the DNA TGTGCCAGCAGCTTAGTAAGGGAAGACGGAAACACCATATATTTT. This gives the protein CASSLVREDGNTIYF.

The chain employs TRBV18 and TRBJ2-3; 7 bases match TRBD1. V trimming: 3 bases; J trimming: 0 bases; junction bases outside the gene matches: 9. Germline values: CDR1 KGHSH, CDR2 LQKENI. The CDR3 covers 17 residues. The CDR3 spells CASSPGELGQSTDTQYF. The CDR3 DNA is TGTGCCAGCTCACCGGGTGAACTGGGACAGAGCACAGATACGCAGTATTTT.

V is TRBV5-1 and J is TRBJ2-5, with 7 bases aligning to TRBD2. The end of the DNA aligns better with TRBJ2-7, so the J call may be wrong. Germline lookup yields CDR1 SGHRS and CDR2 YFSETQ. This CDR3 has 15 amino acids. CDR3 protein: CASSLVVGGPAEQYF. The CDR3 DNA reads TGCGCCAGCAGCTTGGTGGTGGGAGGGCCGGCCGAGCAGTACTTC.

This clone appeared a single time. This chain uses TRBV4-3 with TRBJ2-1, with 9 bases lining up with TRBD2. CDR3 length: 17 residues. V was clipped by 0 bases and J by 8 bases; unmatched bases: 11. Germline lookup yields CDR1 LGHNA and CDR2 YSLEER. The CDR3 DNA follows: TGCGCCAGCAGCCAAGAAAGAAGTAGCGGGAGTGGCGATGAGCAGTTCTTC. Residues: CASSQERSSGSGDEQFF.

Of note for this clone: At one end, the junction sequence differs from germline, possibly due to a read error. The CDR3 DNA follows: TGTGCCAGCAGCCTAGACCGGTACCCCGAGCAGTACTTC. Translating it yields CASSLDRYPEQYF. The chain combines TRBV11-2 with TRBJ2-7; no firm D call. The CDR3 loop spans 13 amino acids. Germline values: CDR1 SGHAT, CDR2 FQNNGV.